The source of this T cell receptor (beta chain) is a study of cytomegalovirus exposure and HLA in healthy donors (dated by TCRdb to the late 2010s). As for the study more broadly: In an earlier analysis of roughly 590 of the donors, 276 Gb of sequence data and 90 million to 120 million unique TCR beta sequences from approximately 180 million T cells were reported. About 300 gigabases of sequencing data and 78 million or so unique TCR sequences were included in an early release covering about 620 HLA-typed donors. Of the roughly 400 genotyped donors, more than 75% were placed in the genetic ancestry cluster associated with self-reported Caucasian donors. The aim of the study was to test whether cataloging public T cell receptors could identify signatures of past pathogen exposure. The study used immunosequencing to profile the T cell repertoires of 666 subjects and linked those repertoires to cytomegalovirus serostatus. Besides the first cohort of roughly 700 subjects, a separate validation cohort made up of around 120 different subjects was used. To predict cytomegalovirus infection status, the study combined high-throughput TCR immunosequencing, statistical association of individual TCRs with disease status, and machine learning. In a later analysis, previously published TCR beta repertoires from several hundred donors were re-analyzed and high-resolution HLA genotyping was added so that TCR occurrence patterns could be studied. Rather than using new phenotypic data, the later analysis identified candidate immune exposures from TCR beta sequences and from how often those sequences occurred across donors. In an earlier analysis of roughly 540 of the donors, high-throughput TCR beta sequencing was used to judge whether each TCR beta V gene segment behaved as functional or pseudogenic. Donor age, sex, ethnicity and CMV serostatus were collected together with the repertoire data. A later genetic analysis used genome-wide SNP genotypes for about three fifths of the 666 donors, treating that subset as a discovery cohort. All discovery cohort repertoires had been generated on a single sequencing platform. Class I and class II HLA loci were covered by the typing at four-digit resolution. The number of typed donors differed by locus: roughly 620-630 for A, B, C, DRB1 and DQB1; 500 to 550 for DQA1; 606 for DPA1; and around 490 for DPB1. Several DR-DQ haplotypes were handled as single units for association and clustering because linkage in the cohort was strong. Across around 400 genotyped donors of the cohort, an average of about 240,000 unique TCR beta nucleotide sequences per donor were sequenced, and about a sixth of those sequences were non-productive. The paper's findings and limits, for the study overall: A later analysis reported that several top co-occurrence clusters appeared linked to parvovirus B19, influenza, CMV and Epstein-Barr virus. At a false discovery rate of 0.05, a later analysis linked 15,000 to 20,000 TCR beta sequences to specific HLA alleles. A later genetic analysis reported fewer N-insertions in productive TCRs among donors in an Asian-associated ancestry cluster than the roughly 720-donor mean. Because HLA typing was missing for some donors at each locus, association tests included only the typed subset. An earlier analysis of several hundred of the donors showed that most TCR beta V segments appeared in productive rearrangements either about 87% or about 30% of the time, which broadly matched IMGT annotations. Correlated functional status among segregating V segments might be attributable to linkage disequilibrium, but an unknown experimental factor could not be ruled out. Only TCR beta chains were sequenced in this cohort, and the absence of alpha or paired-chain data limited detectable features. Most TCR sequences were observed very rarely across donors, whereas some public TCRs were present in many individuals. Cytomegalovirus status was reported to be diagnosed by the classifier with high specificity and sensitivity in both the original and validation cohorts. Strong co-occurrence of HLA alleles, especially DR and DQ, made assigning TCR associations to individual alleles difficult. Sequencing depth was assumed to be roughly uniform across donors in the presence/absence analyses, though that assumption may not hold. The study gave a list of 150 to 200 TCR beta chains associated with cytomegalovirus. The only immune exposure information available for the cohort was CMV serostatus. V-gene and J-gene trimming of TCR beta chains was associated with a missense DCLRE1C variant in a later genetic analysis, and the association was replicated in an independent cohort. It was suggested by the authors that the approach could potentially be generalized to other disease states and immunological phenotypes. The sequencing pipeline was judged likely to have produced a cluster of highly shared sequence variants as a technical artifact. Because the 87-base-pair reads could not distinguish some IMGT-functional V segments, including TRBV6-2 and TRBV6-3, those segments were excluded. A further reported finding was that TCR beta sequences accurately predicted the HLA-A and HLA-B alleles for most subjects in the first cohort. Because counts were too low, seventeen rarely observed V segments, including chromosome 9 orphons, were left out of the earlier analysis of 500 to 650 of the donors. A later analysis found that HLA-associated TCR beta chains were more clonally expanded and had lower generation probabilities than equally common non-associated chains. Three of the identified cytomegalovirus-associated TCR beta chains were confirmed in vitro to be specific for cytomegalovirus antigens. A later analysis found that TCR association rates varied across HLA loci, with DRB1 alleles showing the most associated TCRs and HLA-C alleles the fewest. A later analysis found that most CMV-associated TCR beta chains appeared HLA-restricted, with HLA associations seemingly driven largely by CMV exposure.

Based on the germline V gene (reference sequence), the CDR1 and CDR2 sequences are SGHNT and YYREEE. The CDR3 spans 17 residues, from the cysteine through the phenylalanine. Here the CDR3 DNA is all that survives: 51 bases in frame from base 1. V lost 1 base and J lost 0 bases, and the count of bases not matched to a germline gene is 5. The cohort consisted of 666 healthy bone marrow donors. Cohort members were all nominally healthy when sampled, although unrecorded immune exposures were likely present. The donor was CMV seropositive and belonged to the group of 250 to 350 seropositive cohort members. A peripheral blood sample was provided by each donor, and peripheral blood mononuclear cells were used for TCR beta sequencing. The Qiagen DNeasy Blood Extraction Kit was used to extract genomic DNA from the blood cell samples. Points on this clone: Its target antigen remains unknown. No base quality values were provided; no much bigger clone lies one nucleotide off.

Library creation used the immunoSEQ multiplex PCR assay. For the multiplex PCR, a mixture combining 60 forward primers for TCR Vbeta segments and 13 reverse primers for TCR Jbeta segments was used. The CDR3 region of rearranged TCR beta genes was amplified from genomic DNA with a multiplex PCR assay. The amplified TCR beta libraries were sequenced on the Illumina HiSeq System as 87-base-pair reads. Turning to the authors' computational methods: A later analysis counted tens of millions of unique TCR beta chains across the 666 repertoires, and approximately 11 million of these chains were shared by at least two donors. A nearest-neighbor algorithm error-corrected the raw reads and collapsed the reads into unique sequences, merging closely related sequences to remove PCR and sequencing errors. CDR3 sequences were aligned to IMGT reference sequences to assign V, D and J gene segments. For a sequence to be retained, a match of at least six nucleotides to both a V gene segment and a J gene segment was required. A rearrangement counted as productive if the CDR3 had no stop codons and remained in frame with V and J, and every other rearrangement counted as non-productive. CDR3 was defined by IMGT convention, running from the second conserved V-encoded cysteine to the conserved J-encoded phenylalanine. The earlier analysis of 587 of the donors excluded sequences that lacked an unambiguous match to a single V gene segment. In an earlier analysis of some 590 of the donors, a V segment was called functional when productive rearrangements were above 56.7%, and segregating when the standard deviation between donors exceeded 5%. A statistical classification framework was developed to diagnose cytomegalovirus status using the catalog of TCR beta chain sequences. A later analysis assigned V and J genes by comparing TCR nucleotide sequences with IMGT/GENE-DB human TR gene sequences. A later analysis assigned CDR3 sequences and most-parsimonious VDJ recombination scenarios with the TCRdist pipeline. In a later analysis, each TCR beta chain was defined by its CDR3 amino acid sequence together with its V-gene family, and reads without a unique V-gene family were excluded. As a way to deal with suspected cross-contamination and a sequencing artifact, a later analysis dropped more than 500 nucleotide sequences that were highly shared and had low generation probability. In a later analysis, a clonal expansion index was calculated for each public chain from normalized within-repertoire ranks of inferred template counts. Generation probabilities in a later analysis came from a VDJ recombination model fitted to out-of-frame rearrangements, and those results were checked against IGoR. A later analysis scored TCR-TCR, TCR-HLA and TCR-CMV co-occurrence with hypergeometric tests, applying a repertoire-size bias correction to TCR pairs. To estimate false discovery rates, a later analysis permuted the HLA or CMV assignments 20 times. In a later analysis, co-occurring TCRs were grouped with DBSCAN, and TCRdist sequence similarity was added when clustering was performed within HLA-allele-positive subsets. Repertoires with fewer than 30,000 or more than 120,000 public chains were left out of co-occurrence clustering, as were about five repertoires with anomalous nucleotide sharing. The clones in this table, taken by TCRdb from immuneACCESS, are in-frame only. Not every clone is retained; where verified, under half of the shortfall comes from an unresolved V gene, and the cause of the rest is unknown. The V and J calls and clone size are taken from that table; D and trimming were inferred from the DNA. Counted in this sample were around 63,000 clones; about 79% of them appeared once. The ten largest clones add up to approximately 7.8% of the sample.

Sequences were obtained from PBMCs. This TCR derives from a man aged 55-75 years in good health and CMV-seropositive. This chain is built from TRBV5-4 and TRBJ2-3, with 10 bases matching TRBD2. This receptor has the CDR3 CASSLYSGGTSTDTQYF. The base sequence is TGTGCCAGCAGCTTGTATAGCGGGGGGACTAGCACAGATACGCAGTATTTT.